A single sample is the source of the 16 T cell receptor delta chains below, sequenced in a study of gammadelta T cells in human blood. TCRdb ran CATT on the RT-PCR reads. The sample records 250 to 350 delta-chain clones, roughly two fifths being singletons. Material for sequencing was non-Vgamma9Vdelta2 gamma-delta T cells from adult blood. The receptors were gathered from a human donor.

This clone came up a few times. TCRdb's entry gives the protein of a much larger clone, which mismatches this DNA's translation at residue 10, likely from a read error; the protein reported here is translated from the DNA. The genes are TRDV1 and TRDJ1, with 9 bases matching TRDD3. CDR3 size: 18 residues. Germline values: CDR1 TSWWSYY, CDR2 QGS. The ends lost 3 bases at V and 2 bases at J; junction bases unmatched: 13. The CDR3 region is CALGDSYWGTLETDKLIF. CDR3 DNA: TGTGCTCTTGGGGACTCGTACTGGGGGACACTGGAGACCGATAAACTCATCTTT.

With respect to this clone: A far larger clone lies a single base away; this is likely a read error. At the DNA level, this CDR3 is encoded by other sequences in the same sample as well. The V and J genes are TRDV1 and TRDJ1; 9 nucleotides line up with TRDD3. Trimming cost V 0 bases and J 14 bases; bases outside gene matches: 16. From germline, CDR1 is TSWWSYY and CDR2 QGS. This CDR3 contains 16 residues. CDR3 sequence: CALGELQGGYWGILIF. Written as DNA, the CDR3 is TGTGCTCTTGGGGAACTGCAAGGGGGATACTGGGGTATATTAATCTTT.

As regards this clone: With a far larger clone one base away, a read error is the likely cause. Other DNA sequences of this sample code for an identical CDR3. The genes are TRDV3 and TRDJ1; 8 positions match TRDD3. This CDR3 contains 14 residues. After removal of 1 base from V and 8 bases from J, the junction contained 12 bases not matched to a gene. CDR1 is TVYSNPD and CDR2 is GDNSRS in the germline V gene (reference sequence). CDR3 nucleotides: TGTGCCTTTATCTGGGGGACCCGGAAAGGGAAACTCATCTTT. The encoded protein is CAFIWGTRKGKLIF.

A note on this clone: This is likely an artifact of a read error, given a far larger clone one base away. The chain joins TRDV2 to TRDJ1; 10 bases are shared with TRDD3. This CDR3 spans 17 amino acids. Germline V gene sequence: CDR1 GEAIGNYY, CDR2 EKD. CDR3 nucleotide sequence: TGTGCCTATGACACCGTTACTGGGGGATCCTACACCGATAAACTCATCTTT. Protein product: CAYDTVTGGSYTDKLIF.

This clone appeared a single time. A far more abundant clone sits one base away, making this likely a read error. The rearrangement links TRDV2 to TRDJ1, with no clear D. The V gene's germline CDR1 is GEAIGNYY and CDR2 EKD. The CDR3 is 14 residues long. DNA of the CDR3: TGTGCCTGTGACTCTTTAGTGTACACCGGTAAACTCATCTTT. Residues: CACDSLVYTGKLIF.

This clone was found a few times. A read error likely explains this, since a far larger clone differs by one base. The chain uses TRDV1 and TRDJ1; 13 bases agree with TRDD3. Germline V CDR1 and CDR2: TSWWSYY, QGS. This CDR3 contains 20 residues. V gave up 3 bases and J gave up 1 base; unmatched junction bases: 14. The CDR3 loop is CALGDNSYWGIRGVTDKLIF. The CDR3 bases are TGTGCTCTTGGGGACAACTCGTACTGGGGGATACGCGGGGTCACCGATAAACTCATCTTT.

Concerning this clone: Only one base separates this from a far larger clonotype, so it likely reflects a read error. This chain links TRDV3 with TRDJ1; a weak D match, TRDD2 (6 bases). The CDR3 length is 12 residues. Germline CDR1 reads TVYSNPD; CDR2 reads GDNSRS (reference sequence). With 5 bases removed from V and 11 bases from J, the gap between germline ends came to 21 bases. CDR3: CAVLRGVENLIF. The CDR3 bases are TGTGCCGTCCTACGCGGCGTGGAGAATCTCATCTTT. Full variable domain (rest looked up from reference TRDV3 and TRDJ1): CDKVTQSSPDQTVASGSEVVLLCTYDTVYSNPDLFWYRIRPDYSFQFVFYGDNSRSEGADFTQGRFSVKHILTQKAFHLVISPVRTEDSATYYCAVLRGVENLIFGKGTRVTVEP.

This clone was counted only a few times. For this DNA, TCRdb reports the protein of a much larger clone, which diverges at residue 12, most likely from a read error; the protein presented here is translated directly from the DNA. This rearrangement joins TRDV1 to TRDJ1, with 9 bases aligning to TRDD3. Germline V gene lookup returns CDR1 TSWWSYY and CDR2 QGS. After removal of 0 bases from V and 14 bases from J, the junction contained 16 bases not matched to a gene. This CDR3 is built from 16 residues. CDR3 region: CALGELQGGYWWILIF. The CDR3 coding sequence is TGTGCTCTTGGGGAACTGCAAGGGGGATACTGGTGGATATTAATCTTT.

This clone is hyperexpanded (1% or more) within its sample. The same CDR3 is also encoded by other DNA sequences in this sample. V gene TRDV1 combines with J gene TRDJ1; 11 nucleotides line up with TRDD3. From germline, CDR1 is TSWWSYY and CDR2 QGS. J lost 14 bases, V lost 0 bases, and 14 bases had no gene match. There are 16 residues in the CDR3. The CDR3 nucleotides read TGTGCTCTTGGGGAACTGCAAGGGGGATACTGGGGGATATTAATCTTT. Translation: CALGELQGGYWGILIF.

With respect to this clone: This likely stems from a read error, as it lies one base from a far larger clone. Other nucleotide sequences from this sample produce the same CDR3. This chain links TRDV2 with TRDJ1; 8 nucleotides line up with TRDD3. The CDR3 covers 20 residues. V lost 0 bases, J lost 1 base, and 18 bases stayed unmatched. Germline lookup yields CDR1 GEAIGNYY and CDR2 EKD. CDR3 protein: CACDTVPHSTGGQPTDKLIF. The CDR3 DNA reads as TGTGCCTGTGACACCGTACCCCATTCTACTGGGGGGCAGCCCACCGATAAACTCATCTTT.

The rearrangement joins TRDV2 to TRDJ1, with TRDD3 matching over 12 bases. Germline loops: CDR1 GEAIGNYY, CDR2 EKD. With 3 bases clipped from V and 1 base from J, the junction kept 2 bases outside the gene matches. The CDR3 has 15 residues. This CDR3 is CACDLLGDTTDKLIF. CDR3 sequence (DNA): TGTGCCTGTGACTTACTGGGGGATACCACCGATAAACTCATCTTT.

For this clone: A single base is all that separates this from a far larger clone, so a read error is likely. The chain links TRDV2 to TRDJ3, with TRDD3 identical over 9 bases. Unmatched junction bases numbered 11, after V lost 3 bases and J lost 0 bases. Germline loops: CDR1 GEAIGNYY, CDR2 EKD. CDR3 length: 20 residues. The CDR3 here is CACDSPWGIPSSWDTRQMFF. CDR3 nucleotide sequence: TGTGCCTGTGACTCCCCCTGGGGGATCCCCAGCTCCTGGGACACCCGACAGATGTTTTTC.

V gene TRDV2 combines with J gene TRDJ1; D is unclear. The CDR3 length is 10 residues. V was shortened by 0 bases and J by 5 bases, with 0 bases between the two germline ends. Germline-derived CDR1 and CDR2 are GEAIGNYY and EKD. CDR3 region: CACDTDKLIF. The CDR3 region has the DNA TGTGCCTGTGACACCGATAAACTCATCTTT.

This clone was seen a handful of times. This likely traces to a read error, being one base from a far larger clone. In the same sample, other DNA sequences code for this CDR3. This chain links TRDV1 with TRDJ1; no firm D call. Deletions cut 5 bases from V and 4 bases from J, with 26 bases between. This CDR3 region has 18 residues. Germline CDR1 TSWWSYY, CDR2 QGS. The CDR3 loop is CALGWATSWLTYLDKLIF. As DNA, the CDR3 is TGTGCTCTTGGGTGGGCCACGTCGTGGTTAACGTATCTCGATAAACTCATCTTT.

With respect to this clone: This probably arose from a read error, given a far larger clone one base away. The rearrangement links TRDV2 to TRDJ3; 8 bases agree with TRDD3. Germline assignment: CDR1 GEAIGNYY and CDR2 EKD. V gave up 5 bases and J gave up 0 bases; unmatched junction bases: 20. The CDR3 covers 22 residues. The CDR3 is CACGTTAGLGARSSWDTRQMFF. CDR3 DNA sequence: TGTGCCTGTGGCACGACGGCTGGACTGGGGGCTAGGAGCTCCTGGGACACCCGACAGATGTTTTTC.

Notes on this clone: The likely explanation is a read error, given a far larger clone one base away. This specimen includes other DNA sequences encoding the same CDR3. V and J are TRDV1 and TRDJ1; 11 positions agree with TRDD3. In germline, CDR1 is TSWWSYY, CDR2 QGS. The CDR3 has 16 residues. CDR3 bases: TGTGCCCTTGGGGAACTGCAAGGGGGATACTGGGGGATATTAATCTTT. Its protein product is CALGELQGGYWGILIF.